The next 30 T cell receptor beta chains were all read from a single sample in a study of shared clonotypes between healthy human individuals. TCRdb keeps only in-frame clones here, not all; method: immunoSEQ multiplex PCR. The sample has about 500,000 clones, approximately 77% seen once. Source material: PBMCs. The receptors were sampled from a woman between 40 and 55 years old in good health. Some clones in this sample may be carry-over from other donors' samples.

V and J are TRBV28 and TRBJ2-5, with D possibly called TRBD1 or TRBD2 (6 bases each). Germline V gene sequence: CDR1 MDHEN, CDR2 SYDVKM. V lost 3 bases and J 5 bases, leaving 22 bases between the germline ends. This CDR3 contains 17 residues. CDR3 sequence: CASSLPVRGEFWETQYF. Written as DNA, the CDR3 is TGTGCCAGCAGTTTGCCCGTGAGGGGGGAGTTTTGGGAGACCCAGTACTTC.

The chain links TRBV7-2 to TRBJ2-7; 10 bases agree with TRBD1. The CDR3 sequence is 17 residues long. Germline lookup yields CDR1 SGHTA and CDR2 FQGNSA. V lost 5 bases and J lost 2; bases outside the gene matches: 12. The CDR3 bases are TGTGCCAGCAGCCTCGTCGGCGGGACAGGGGCGACCTACGAGCAGTACTTC. It encodes CASSLVGGTGATYEQYF. The full variable domain, its missing parts supplied by reference TRBV7-2 and TRBJ2-7, is GAGVSQSPSNKVTEKGKDVELRCDPISGHTALYWYRQSLGQGLEFLIYFQGNSAPDKSGLPSDRFSAERTGGSVSTLTIQRTQQEDSAVYLCASSLVGGTGATYEQYFGPGTRLTVT.

The chain joins TRBV5-1 to TRBJ2-7, with D tentatively TRBD2 (6 bases). CDR3 size: 15 residues. Trimming shortened V by 4 bases and J by 7 bases, and 21 bases separated the two germline ends. Germline-derived CDR1 and CDR2 are SGHRS and YFSETQ. The CDR3 DNA sequence: TGCGCCAGCAGCACCGGACTCCCCGGGGCGGGGGAGCAGTACTTC. Translated, it gives CASSTGLPGAGEQYF.

With regard to this clone: Just one base apart from a much larger clone, this may be a read error. Other nucleotide sequences from this sample produce the same CDR3. The chain uses TRBV4-1 and TRBJ2-7; TRBD1 matches 7 bases. V trimming: 4 bases; J trimming: 3 bases; junction bases outside the gene matches: 3. Germline loops: CDR1 MGHRA, CDR2 YSYEKL. This CDR3 region has 13 residues. For the CDR3, the DNA is TGCGCCAGCAGCCTTGACAGGGACTACGAGCAGTACTTC. It encodes CASSLDRDYEQYF.

A note on this clone: At one end the junction does not follow the germline gene, possibly because of a read error. This sequence joins TRBV5-8 and TRBJ1-4; 7 positions match TRBD1. The CDR3 is 12 amino acids. CDR1 SGHTS and CDR2 YDEGEE come from the germline V gene. The CDR3 DNA is TGTGCCAGCTCACAGTACCCGGACAGGACGATTTTT. Translating it yields CASSQYPDRTIF. Full variable domain (outside the CDR3, taken from reference TRBV5-8 and TRBJ1-4): EAGVTQSPTHLIKTRGQQATLRCSPISGHTSVYWYQQALGLGLQFLLWYDEGEERNRGNFPPRFSGRQFPNYSSELNVNALELEDSALYLCASSQYPDRTIFGSGTQLSVL.

V is TRBV11-2 and J is TRBJ2-7, with no clear D. V was shortened by 6 bases and J by 0 bases, with 9 bases between the two germline ends. The CDR3 has 13 amino acids. Germline values: CDR1 SGHAT, CDR2 FQNNGV. The CDR3 DNA reads as TGTGCCAGCAGGCCTGACGGCTCCTACGAGCAGTACTTC. Protein sequence: CASRPDGSYEQYF.

The chain recombines TRBV10-2 with TRBJ1-5; D is unresolved. V dropped 6 bases and J dropped 4 bases, with 10 bases sitting between them. The CDR3 has 13 residues. Looked up from germline, CDR1 is WSHSY and CDR2 is SAAADI. This CDR3 is CASRPQLNQPQHF. The CDR3 DNA is TGCGCCAGCAGGCCTCAGCTAAATCAGCCCCAGCATTTT.

This clone has only one observation. This chain uses TRBV9 with TRBJ1-5, with 7 bases aligning to TRBD1. This CDR3 spans 15 amino acids. Trimming removed 3 bases from V and 2 bases from J; junction bases left unmatched: 5. The germline V gene encodes CDR1 SGDLS and CDR2 YYNGEE. For the CDR3, the DNA is TGTGCCAGCAGCGCGTCAGGGGGTGGCAATCAGCCCCAGCATTTT. Encoded protein: CASSASGGGNQPQHF.

Regarding this clone: At one of its ends the junction is not consistent with the germline gene, which may arise from a read error. The chain recombines TRBV7-7 with TRBJ1-5; no definite D call. Germline V gene data show CDR1 as SSHAT and CDR2 as FNYEAQ (reference sequence). The CDR3 has 13 amino acids. The CDR3 DNA reads TGTGCTAGCAGCCAAGACATTTATCAGCCCCAGCATTTT. Translating gives CASSQDIYQPQHF.

The chain has TRBV19 and TRBJ1-3, with D possibly matching TRBD1 (6 bases). V dropped 5 bases and J dropped 0 bases, with 17 bases sitting between them. CDR3 length: 17 amino acids. Germline CDR1 reads LNHDA; CDR2 reads SQIVND (reference sequence). Written as DNA, the CDR3 is TGTGCCAGTAGTCTCGGACAGATCGGTCTCTCTGGAAACACCATATATTTT. This sequence encodes CASSLGQIGLSGNTIYF.

This chain uses TRBV2 with TRBJ1-2; perhaps TRBD1 as D (6 bases). Germline V gene lookup returns CDR1 SNHLY and CDR2 FYNNEI. This CDR3 spans 14 amino acids. Deletions cut 4 bases from V and 6 bases from J, with 15 bases between. The CDR3 DNA reads TGTGCCAGCAGTGCACGGGGGGCCCTCAATGGCTACACCTTC. Encoded protein: CASSARGALNGYTF.

This clone came up a few times. Sequence at one end of the junction differs from germline and may be a read error. The J gene is TRBJ1-5, the V gene TRBV28; no firm D call. The CDR3 sequence is 12 residues long. Germline CDR1 and CDR2: MDHEN and SYDVKM. CDR3 protein: CASTLSNQPQHF. The CDR3 DNA reads TGTGCCAGCACTTTAAGCAATCAGCCCCAGCATTTT.

With respect to this clone: This may be a read error: a much more frequent sequence differs by one nucleotide. The identical CDR3 is also encoded by other nucleotide sequences in the sample. V gene TRBV11-2 combines with J gene TRBJ2-5; 9 bases line up with TRBD2. The tail of the sequence fits TRBJ2-7 better, so the J call may be wrong. The CDR3 has 16 amino acids. CDR1 is SGHAT and CDR2 is FQNNGV in the germline V gene. The DNA of the CDR3 is TGCGCCAGCAGCTTAGAGGCTAGCGGGATTTCCTACGAGCAGTACTTC. This codes for CASSLEASGISYEQYF.

The chain has TRBV11-2 and TRBJ1-3; possible D gene TRBD1, 5 bases. Germline V lookup: CDR1 SGHAT, CDR2 FQNNGV. V lost 5 bases and J 1 base, leaving 9 bases between the germline ends. The CDR3 loop spans 14 amino acids. Written as DNA, the CDR3 is TGTGCCAGCAGCCCGGGGGTTTCTGGAAACACCATATATTTT. Its protein is CASSPGVSGNTIYF.

In nucleotides, the CDR3 is TGTGCCAGCAGCTTCTCCCACCGGGACAGGGCATATGAAGCTTTCTTT. It translates to CASSFSHRDRAYEAFF. The chain carries TRBV7-8 and TRBJ1-1; 9 positions match TRBD1. The CDR3 is 16 residues long. The V gene end was trimmed by 3 bases and the J gene end by 7 bases; junction bases not matched to a gene: 12. Germline V gene sequence: CDR1 SGHVS, CDR2 FQNEAQ.

The genes are TRBV5-5 and TRBJ2-1, with a weak D call TRBD2 (6 bases). The CDR3 contains 15 residues. Germline CDR1 SGHKS, CDR2 YYEKEE (reference sequence). Trimming removed 3 bases at V and 0 bases at J, with 10 bases between. The CDR3 region has the DNA TGTGCCAGCAGCTCCTCTAGCGACTCCTACAATGAGCAGTTCTTC. Protein sequence: CASSSSSDSYNEQFF.

The rearrangement joins TRBV21-1 to TRBJ1-1. TRBV21-1 constitutes a pseudogene. The length of the CDR3 is 13 residues. The CDR3 coding sequence is TGTGCCAGCAGCCATCAACCCCGGGGGGTGGCTTTCTTT. Protein product: CASSHQPRGVAFF.

In its sample, this clone was seen many times. This chain joins TRBV7-3 and TRBJ2-1; TRBD2 matches 9 bases. The germline gives CDR1 SGHTA, CDR2 FQGTGA. This CDR3 has 16 amino acids. The V segment lost 0 bases and the J segment 4 bases; nucleotides outside the gene matches: 4. The CDR3 DNA is TGTGCCAGCAGCTTAACGTGGCTAGCGGGGTACAATGAGCAGTTCTTC. Its translation: CASSLTWLAGYNEQFF.

The table lists this clone with a count of one. The chain carries TRBV11-2 and TRBJ2-5, with 12 bases fitting TRBD2. The closer fit of TRBJ2-7 to the DNA end suggests the J call may be wrong. CDR1 is SGHAT, CDR2 FQNNGV, per germline. This CDR3 is 15 amino acids long. The CDR3 loop is CASSPRTSGIYEQYF. The CDR3 coding sequence is TGTGCCAGCAGCCCTCGGACTAGCGGGATATACGAGCAGTACTTC.

Ten or more counts support this clone. The chain is built from TRBV27 and TRBJ2-2; 9 bases are a match to TRBD2. Trimming at V came to 4 bases and at J to 5 bases, leaving 11 bases not matched to a gene. Germline CDR1 MNHEY, CDR2 SMNVEV (reference sequence). CDR3 length equals 17 residues. CDR3 DNA: TGTGCCAGCAGTTCCCCTAGCGGGGAGAGGTGGACCGGGGAGCTGTTTTTT. Amino acid sequence: CASSSPSGERWTGELFF.

The chain uses TRBV7-9 and TRBJ2-7; TRBD1 is a possible D gene (5 bases). From germline, CDR1 is SEHNR and CDR2 FQNEAQ (reference sequence). The CDR3 consists of 14 residues. V was shortened by 1 base and J by 6 bases, with 13 bases between the two germline ends. The CDR3 region is CASSLGQLLSEQYF. CDR3 sequence (DNA): TGTGCCAGCAGCTTAGGACAGCTTCTCTCCGAGCAGTACTTC.

This chain uses TRBV2 with TRBJ1-4; D possibly corresponds to TRBD1 (5 bases). Germline V gives CDR1 SNHLY, CDR2 FYNNEI. V was clipped by 5 bases and J by 3 bases, with 10 bases between them. The CDR3 loop spans 14 amino acids. CDR3 nucleotide sequence: TGTGCCAGCAGTCGGACATCGGCTAATGAAAAACTGTTTTTT. It specifies CASSRTSANEKLFF.

About this clone itself: A far larger clone is one nucleotide away, so this likely arose from a read error. In the same sample, other DNA sequences code for this CDR3. The chain carries TRBV7-8 and TRBJ2-7; D gene unclear. This CDR3 is 15 amino acids long. The V end was cut by 5 bases, the J end by 6 bases, with 20 bases between. Germline CDR1 SGHVS, CDR2 FQNEAQ. The CDR3 here is CASSPRTSDLGEQYF. The CDR3 coding sequence is TGTGCCAGCAGCCCTCGGACCAGCGACCTAGGCGAGCAGTACTTC.

This chain joins TRBV25-1 and TRBJ2-5; 7 bases are a match to TRBD2. The V and J ends lost 4 bases and 0 bases, in that order; junction bases with no gene match: 11. The length of the CDR3 is 17 residues. Germline V gives CDR1 MGHDK, CDR2 SYGVNS. The CDR3: CASSGGAGEIHQETQYF. CDR3 DNA sequence: TGTGCCAGCAGTGGCGGTGCGGGGGAGATCCACCAAGAGACCCAGTACTTC.

V gene TRBV11-2 combines with J gene TRBJ2-7; TRBD2 matches 8 bases. The CDR3 is made up of 16 amino acids. Per the germline V gene, CDR1 is SGHAT and CDR2 is FQNNGV. Trimming cost V 4 bases and J 4 bases; bases outside gene matches: 12. The CDR3 protein is CASSSPRGSGSYEQYF. The CDR3 coding sequence is TGTGCCAGCAGCTCACCTCGAGGGAGCGGGAGTTACGAGCAGTACTTC.

The chain employs TRBV7-9 and TRBJ2-5; 8 positions agree with TRBD1. J was trimmed by 5 bases and V by 4 bases; bases with no gene match: 9. Germline-derived CDR1 and CDR2 are SEHNR and FQNEAQ (reference sequence). CDR3 length: 15 residues. The CDR3, as DNA: TGTGCCAGCAGCTCCCATTGGACAGGGAATGAGACCCAGTACTTC. Its translation is CASSSHWTGNETQYF.

Regarding this clone: A far larger clone differs by one base, so this is likely a read error. The chain combines TRBV29-1 with TRBJ2-1; TRBD2 aligns across 8 bases. V was clipped by 4 bases and J by 6 bases; unmatched bases: 11. The CDR3 extends over 15 amino acids. The germline V gene encodes CDR1 SQVTM and CDR2 ANQGSEA. CDR3 coding DNA: TGCAGCGTTGGACGATCGGGGGGGCTGATCAATGAGCAGTTCTTC. Translation: CSVGRSGGLINEQFF.

V usage is TRBV9 and J usage is TRBJ2-1; D is perhaps TRBD1 (6 bases). Looked up from germline, CDR1 is SGDLS and CDR2 is YYNGEE. This CDR3 region has 15 residues. V shed 0 bases and J shed 10 bases, with 17 bases lying between them. DNA of the CDR3: TGTGCCAGCAGCGTAGACCCGAGTCACGGGACAGAGCAGTTCTTC. It is translated as CASSVDPSHGTEQFF.

The rearrangement links TRBV28 to TRBJ1-1; TRBD1 is a possible D gene (5 bases). Trimming removed 6 bases from V and 5 bases from J, with 16 bases in between. Per the germline V gene, CDR1 is MDHEN and CDR2 is SYDVKM. The CDR3 runs to 14 residues. CDR3 sequence (DNA): TGTGCCAGCAGCCCCGGGGGAATAGAGACTGAAGCTTTCTTT. Translating it yields CASSPGGIETEAFF.

A remark on this clone: A far larger clone is one nucleotide away, so this likely arose from a read error. The chain is built from TRBV10-2 and TRBJ1-1; no clear D. This CDR3 spans 14 amino acids. Germline values: CDR1 WSHSY, CDR2 SAAADI. Here the CDR3 DNA reads TGCGCCAGCAGTGTCAACTACGTGAACACTGAAGCTTCCTTT. It yields the protein CASSVNYVNTEASF.